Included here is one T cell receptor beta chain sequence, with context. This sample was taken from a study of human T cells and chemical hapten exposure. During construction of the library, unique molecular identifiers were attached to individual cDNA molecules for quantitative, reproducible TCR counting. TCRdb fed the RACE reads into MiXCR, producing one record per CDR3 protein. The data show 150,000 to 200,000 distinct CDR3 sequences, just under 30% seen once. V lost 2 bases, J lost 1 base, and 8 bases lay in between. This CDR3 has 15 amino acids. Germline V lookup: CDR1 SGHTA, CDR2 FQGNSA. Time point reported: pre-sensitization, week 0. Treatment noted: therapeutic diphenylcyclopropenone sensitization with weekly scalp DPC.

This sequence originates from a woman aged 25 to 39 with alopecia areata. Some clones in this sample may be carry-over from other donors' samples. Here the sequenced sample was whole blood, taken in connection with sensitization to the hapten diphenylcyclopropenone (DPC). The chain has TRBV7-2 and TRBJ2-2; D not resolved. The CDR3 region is CASSLFTGNTGELFF. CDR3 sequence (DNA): TGTGCCAGCAGCTTATTTACGGGGAACACCGGGGAGCTGTTTTTT.